This T cell receptor (beta chain) was identified during a study of blood T cell repertoires in COVID-19. In germline, CDR1 is MNHNS, CDR2 SASEGT. Trimming at V came to 3 bases and at J to 7 bases, leaving 8 bases not matched to a gene. CDR3 length equals 16 residues. Sequencing used immunoSEQ multiplex PCR; TCRdb keeps in-frame clones, though not all of them. This sample yields under 400,000 clones, of which around 87% are seen a single time; around 2% belongs to the top ten. The sequence was obtained from a man aged 40-50 years in a cohort exposed to, infected with or recovered from COVID-19 (not recorded which). The chain uses TRBV6-1 and TRBJ2-2; 10 bases are a match to TRBD1. Sequenced: PBMCs or T cells enriched from blood (not recorded which). CDR3 sequence: CASSETGGRPGGELFF. As DNA, the CDR3 is TGTGCCAGCAGTGAGACAGGGGGCCGACCAGGCGGGGAGCTGTTTTTT.